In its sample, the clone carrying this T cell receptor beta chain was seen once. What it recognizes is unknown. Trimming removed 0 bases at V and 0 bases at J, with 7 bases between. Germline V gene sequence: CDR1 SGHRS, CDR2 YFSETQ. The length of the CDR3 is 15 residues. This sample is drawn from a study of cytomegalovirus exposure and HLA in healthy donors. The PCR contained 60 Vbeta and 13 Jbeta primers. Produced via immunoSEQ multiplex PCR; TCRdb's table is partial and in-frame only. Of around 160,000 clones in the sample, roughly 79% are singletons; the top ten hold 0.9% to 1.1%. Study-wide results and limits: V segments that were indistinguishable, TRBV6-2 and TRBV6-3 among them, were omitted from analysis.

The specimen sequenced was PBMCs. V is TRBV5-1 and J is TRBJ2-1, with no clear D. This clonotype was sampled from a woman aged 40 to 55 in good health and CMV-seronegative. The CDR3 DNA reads TGCGCCAGCAGCTTGGACTCGAGCTCCTACAATGAGCAGTTCTTC. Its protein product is CASSLDSSSYNEQFF.